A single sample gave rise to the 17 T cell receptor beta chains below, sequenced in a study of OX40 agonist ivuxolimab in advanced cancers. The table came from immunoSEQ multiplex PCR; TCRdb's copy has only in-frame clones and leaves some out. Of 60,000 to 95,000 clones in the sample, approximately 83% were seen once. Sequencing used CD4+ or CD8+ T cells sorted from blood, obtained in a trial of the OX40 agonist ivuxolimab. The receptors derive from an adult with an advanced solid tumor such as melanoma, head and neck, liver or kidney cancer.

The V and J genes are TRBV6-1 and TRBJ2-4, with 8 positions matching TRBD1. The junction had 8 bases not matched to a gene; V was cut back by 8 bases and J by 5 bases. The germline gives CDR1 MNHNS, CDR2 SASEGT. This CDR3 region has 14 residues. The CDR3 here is CASGWAGGQNIQYF. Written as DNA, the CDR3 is TGTGCCAGCGGTTGGGCAGGGGGCCAAAACATTCAGTACTTC.

In nucleotides, the CDR3 is TGCGCCAGCAGCTGGGACAGGGTAGACACCGGGGAGCTGTTTTTT. Its protein product is CASSWDRVDTGELFF. V and J are TRBV5-1 and TRBJ2-2; TRBD1 matches at 9 bases. Looked up from germline, CDR1 is SGHRS and CDR2 is YFSETQ. The CDR3 has 15 amino acids. The ends lost 3 bases at V and 3 bases at J; junction bases unmatched: 3.

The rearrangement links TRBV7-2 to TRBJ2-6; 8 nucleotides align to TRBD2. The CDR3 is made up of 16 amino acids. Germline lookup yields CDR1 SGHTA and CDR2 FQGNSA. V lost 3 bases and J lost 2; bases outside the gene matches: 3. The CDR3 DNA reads TGTGCCAGCAGCTTTGCGGGAGGCGCTGGGGCCAACGTCCTGACTTTC. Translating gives CASSFAGGAGANVLTF.

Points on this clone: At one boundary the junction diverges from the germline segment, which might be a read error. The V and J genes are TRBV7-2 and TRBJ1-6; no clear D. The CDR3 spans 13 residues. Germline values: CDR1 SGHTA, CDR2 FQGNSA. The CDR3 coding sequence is TGTGCCAGCAGCTTAGCGGCTGGTCTTGAGGGAAATTTT. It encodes CASSLAAGLEGNF.

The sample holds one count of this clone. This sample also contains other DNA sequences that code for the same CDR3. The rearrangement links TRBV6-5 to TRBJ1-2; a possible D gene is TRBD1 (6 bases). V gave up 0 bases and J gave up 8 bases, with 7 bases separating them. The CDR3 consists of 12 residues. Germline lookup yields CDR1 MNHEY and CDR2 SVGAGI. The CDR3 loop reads CASSYSGGGYTF. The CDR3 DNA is TGTGCCAGCAGTTACTCGGGGGGCGGCTACACCTTC.

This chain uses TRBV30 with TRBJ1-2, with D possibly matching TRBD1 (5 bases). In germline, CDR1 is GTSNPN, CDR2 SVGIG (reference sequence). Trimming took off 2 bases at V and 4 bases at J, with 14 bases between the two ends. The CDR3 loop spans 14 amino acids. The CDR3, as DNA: TGTGCCTGGAGTCCCGACAGCTTCCTCTATGGCTACACCTTC. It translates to CAWSPDSFLYGYTF. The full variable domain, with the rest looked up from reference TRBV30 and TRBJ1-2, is SQTIHQWPATLVQPVGSPLSLECTVEGTSNPNLYWYRQAAGRGLQLLFYSVGIGQISSEVPQNLSASRPQDRQFILSSKKLLLSDSGFYLCAWSPDSFLYGYTFGSGTRLTVV.

The CDR3 nucleotides read TGTGCCAGTAGGGGACAATTGAACACTGAAGCTTTCTTT. Protein product: CASRGQLNTEAFF. The chain links TRBV19 to TRBJ1-1, with D tentatively TRBD1 (6 bases). This CDR3 contains 13 residues. V dropped 6 bases and J dropped 0 bases, with 8 bases sitting between them. The germline V gene encodes CDR1 LNHDA and CDR2 SQIVND (reference sequence).

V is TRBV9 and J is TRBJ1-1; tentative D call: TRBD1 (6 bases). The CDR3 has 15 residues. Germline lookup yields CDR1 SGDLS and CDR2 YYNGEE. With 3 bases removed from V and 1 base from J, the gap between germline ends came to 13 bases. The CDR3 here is CASSAGGQKNTEAFF. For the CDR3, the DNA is TGTGCCAGCAGCGCCGGGGGGCAGAAGAACACTGAAGCTTTCTTT.

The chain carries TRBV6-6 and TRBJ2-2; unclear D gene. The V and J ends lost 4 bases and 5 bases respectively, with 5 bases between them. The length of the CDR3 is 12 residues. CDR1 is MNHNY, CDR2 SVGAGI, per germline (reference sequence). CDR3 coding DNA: TGTGCCAGCAGTTCACCTACCGGGGAGCTGTTTTTT. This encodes CASSSPTGELFF.

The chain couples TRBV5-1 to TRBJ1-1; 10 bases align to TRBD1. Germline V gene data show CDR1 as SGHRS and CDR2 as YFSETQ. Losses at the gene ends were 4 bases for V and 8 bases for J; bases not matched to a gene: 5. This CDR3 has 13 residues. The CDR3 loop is CASSLRTGGEAFF. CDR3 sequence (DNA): TGCGCCAGCAGCCTCCGGACAGGGGGAGAAGCTTTCTTT.

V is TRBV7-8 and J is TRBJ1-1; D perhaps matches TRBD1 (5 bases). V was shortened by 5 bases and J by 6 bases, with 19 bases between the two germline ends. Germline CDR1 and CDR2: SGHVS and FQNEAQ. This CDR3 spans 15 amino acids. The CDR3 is CASSPGWPAAAEAFF. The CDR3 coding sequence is TGTGCCAGCAGCCCAGGGTGGCCAGCGGCGGCTGAAGCTTTCTTT.

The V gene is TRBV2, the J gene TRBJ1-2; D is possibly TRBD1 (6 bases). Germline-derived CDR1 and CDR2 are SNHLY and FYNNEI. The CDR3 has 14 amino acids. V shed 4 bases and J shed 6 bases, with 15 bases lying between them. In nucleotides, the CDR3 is TGTGCCAGCAGTGGGAGGGGGGCGCAAGATGGCTACACCTTC. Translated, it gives CASSGRGAQDGYTF. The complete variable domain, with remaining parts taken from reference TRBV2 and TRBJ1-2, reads EPEVTQTPSHQVTQMGQEVILRCVPISNHLYFYWYRQILGQKVEFLVSFYNNEISEKSEIFDDQFSVERPDGSNFTLKIRSTKLEDSAMYFCASSGRGAQDGYTFGSGTRLTVV.

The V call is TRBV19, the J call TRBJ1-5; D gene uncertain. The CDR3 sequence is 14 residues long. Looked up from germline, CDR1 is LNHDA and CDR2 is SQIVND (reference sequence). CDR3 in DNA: TGTGCTGCTAACGGAGGGCAGTCCAATCAGCCCCAGCATTTT. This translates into CAANGGQSNQPQHF. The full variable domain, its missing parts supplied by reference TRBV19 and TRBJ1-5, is DGGITQSPKYLFRKEGQNVTLSCEQNLNHDAMYWYRQDPGQGLRLIYYSQIVNDFQKGDIAEGYSVSREKKESFPLTVTSAQKNPTAFYLCAANGGQSNQPQHFGDGTRLSIL.

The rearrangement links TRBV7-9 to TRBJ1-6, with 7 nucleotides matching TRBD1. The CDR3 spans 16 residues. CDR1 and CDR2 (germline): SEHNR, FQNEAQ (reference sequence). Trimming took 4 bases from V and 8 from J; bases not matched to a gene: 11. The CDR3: CASSSPSTGWDSPLHF. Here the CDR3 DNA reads TGTGCCAGCAGCTCCCCCTCGACAGGGTGGGATTCACCCCTCCACTTT.

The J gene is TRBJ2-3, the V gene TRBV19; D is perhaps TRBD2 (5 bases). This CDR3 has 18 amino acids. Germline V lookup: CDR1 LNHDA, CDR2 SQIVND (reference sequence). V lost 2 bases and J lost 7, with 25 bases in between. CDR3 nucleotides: TGTGCCAGTAGTATAATTGGCTGGGCAGAGGGTAGTGTAAATACGCAGTATTTT. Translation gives CASSIIGWAEGSVNTQYF.

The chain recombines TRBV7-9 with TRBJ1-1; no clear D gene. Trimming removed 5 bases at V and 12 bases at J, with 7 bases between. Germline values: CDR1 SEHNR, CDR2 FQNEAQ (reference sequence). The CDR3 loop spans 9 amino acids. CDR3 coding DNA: TGTGCCAGCAGCAGCCGGACTTTCTTT. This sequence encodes CASSSRTFF.

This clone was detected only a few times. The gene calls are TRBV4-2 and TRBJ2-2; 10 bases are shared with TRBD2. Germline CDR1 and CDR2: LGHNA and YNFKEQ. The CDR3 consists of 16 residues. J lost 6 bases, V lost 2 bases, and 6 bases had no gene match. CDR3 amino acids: CASSQTPGLASGELFF. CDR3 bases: TGTGCCAGCAGCCAAACACCGGGACTAGCGTCCGGGGAGCTGTTTTTT.